Presented here are 22 T cell receptor beta chains from one specimen sequenced in a study of blood T cell repertoires in COVID-19. Here immunoSEQ multiplex PCR was the method, and the copy in TCRdb shows in-frame clones only, minus some. Seen here are about 72,000 clones, roughly 82% observed once, and the top ten hold 15% to 20%. Sequencing input: peripheral blood. These receptors originate from a human donor in a cohort sampled during active COVID-19.

The rearrangement joins TRBV12-3 or TRBV12-4 to TRBJ2-7; 7 bases agree with TRBD2. The length of the CDR3 is 12 residues. With 3 bases clipped from V and 5 bases from J, the junction kept 1 base outside the gene matches. The CDR3 nucleotides are TGTGCCAGCAGTTTCGGGGGGAACGAGCAGTACTTC. This gives the protein CASSFGGNEQYF.

This clone was recorded only once. One junction end disagrees with the germline gene, perhaps due to a read error. The V gene is TRBV6-1, the J gene TRBJ1-2; 10 bases fit TRBD1. The germline CDR1 and CDR2 sequences are MNHNS and SASEGT. The CDR3 covers 15 residues. The CDR3 DNA sequence: TGTGCCAGCAGTCAAGCCGGGACAGGGGTAGATGGCTACACCTTC. Translating it yields CASSQAGTGVDGYTF.

This CDR3 is CAIGGPIGEQFF. The DNA for the CDR3 is TGTGCCATCGGGGGGCCGATAGGTGAGCAGTTCTTC. The chain carries TRBV19 and TRBJ2-1; TRBD2 is a possible D gene (7 bases). Germline lookup yields CDR1 LNHDA and CDR2 SQIVND (reference sequence). The germline V and J ends were trimmed by 10 bases and 9 bases, with 16 bases remaining between them. The CDR3 runs 12 residues.

This chain connects TRBV6-2 or TRBV6-3 to TRBJ1-5; TRBD1 agrees at 8 bases. Germline loops: CDR1 MNHEY, CDR2 SVGEGT. CDR3 length: 15 residues. The trim removed 5 bases at V and 6 bases at J, leaving 9 bases unmatched. In DNA form, the CDR3 reads TGTGCCAGCAGTCGGGTCCCAGGGGGCGGTCAGCCCCAGCATTTT. Translation: CASSRVPGGGQPQHF.

This rearrangement joins TRBV30 to TRBJ1-1, with D possibly being TRBD1 (5 bases). This CDR3 is 13 amino acids long. The germline V and J ends were trimmed by 0 bases and 3 bases, with 8 bases remaining between them. CDR1 and CDR2 (germline): GTSNPN, SVGIG (reference sequence). The CDR3 DNA reads TGTGCCTGGAGTGTACGGGGGGACACTGAAGCTTTCTTT. It encodes CAWSVRGDTEAFF. The full variable domain, in which reference TRBV30 and TRBJ1-1 provide the parts outside the CDR3, is SQTIHQWPATLVQPVGSPLSLECTVEGTSNPNLYWYRQAAGRGLQLLFYSVGIGQISSEVPQNLSASRPQDRQFILSSKKLLLSDSGFYLCAWSVRGDTEAFFGQGTRLTVV.

This chain links TRBV6-5 with TRBJ2-3, with D perhaps TRBD1 (5 bases). CDR3 length: 15 residues. V was clipped by 5 bases and J by 1 base, with 13 bases between them. Germline assignment: CDR1 MNHEY and CDR2 SVGAGI. For the CDR3, the DNA is TGTGCCAGCAGTCTTCCAGACAGTCGCACAGATACGCAGTATTTT. Amino acids: CASSLPDSRTDTQYF.

This sequence joins TRBV5-1 and TRBJ2-2; 10 nucleotides line up with TRBD1. CDR1 and CDR2 from the germline V gene are SGHRS and YFSETQ. J lost 4 bases, V lost 8 bases, and 8 bases had no gene match. The CDR3 is 15 amino acids. CDR3: CARRTGGFGTGELFF. CDR3 DNA: TGCGCCAGAAGGACAGGGGGGTTCGGCACCGGGGAGCTGTTTTTT.

The rearrangement uses TRBV7-9 and TRBJ2-3; tentatively, D is TRBD2 (6 bases). The CDR3 runs to 14 residues. V shed 7 bases and J shed 2 bases, with 13 bases lying between them. Germline CDR1 and CDR2: SEHNR and FQNEAQ (reference sequence). The CDR3 nucleotides are TGTGCCAGCACAATGGAGGGGTCCACAGATACGCAGTATTTT. Protein: CASTMEGSTDTQYF.

As to this clone: At one boundary the junction diverges from the germline segment, which might be a read error. DNA for the CDR3: TGTGCCAGCAGCCCCCGGACGGGAGCCGAAGTGTGGTTC. Its protein product is CASSPRTGAEVWF. The gene calls are TRBV13 and TRBJ2-4; TRBD2 is a possible D gene (6 bases). The CDR3 is 13 amino acids. The germline V gene has CDR1 PRHDT and CDR2 FYEKMQ (reference sequence).

CDR3 residues: CASSSGRLAGTYNEQFF. Written as DNA, the CDR3 is TGTGCCAGCAGCTCCGGAAGGCTAGCGGGAACTTACAATGAGCAGTTCTTC. The rearrangement uses TRBV4-2 and TRBJ2-1, with 9 bases that match TRBD2. The V gene end was trimmed by 5 bases and the J gene end by 4 bases; junction bases not matched to a gene: 12. Germline V CDR1 and CDR2: LGHNA, YNFKEQ. This CDR3 is built from 17 residues.

The J gene is TRBJ1-5, the V gene TRBV20-1; 8 nucleotides align to TRBD1. Per germline, CDR1 DFQATT and CDR2 SNEGSKA (reference sequence). The CDR3 runs 16 residues. The J segment lost 4 bases and the V segment lost 3 bases, leaving 11 bases of the junction unmatched. For the CDR3, the DNA is TGCAGTGCTAGTCCCGCGACAGGGGCATTAAATCAGCCCCAGCATTTT. It is translated as CSASPATGALNQPQHF.

The genes are TRBV5-1 and TRBJ2-7; the match to TRBD1 covers 10 bases. This CDR3 has 13 residues. The J segment lost 6 bases and the V segment lost 3 bases, leaving 3 bases of the junction unmatched. Germline CDR1 and CDR2: SGHRS and YFSETQ. DNA of the CDR3: TGCGCCAGCAGCTCGACAGGGGGCGGCGAGCAGTACTTC. This encodes CASSSTGGGEQYF.

The rearrangement uses TRBV19 and TRBJ2-2; D is unclear. Trimming shortened V by 5 bases and J by 3 bases, and 13 bases separated the two germline ends. The CDR3 spans 15 residues. Germline loops: CDR1 LNHDA, CDR2 SQIVND (reference sequence). The CDR3 is CASSPVEIYTGELFF. The CDR3 DNA follows: TGTGCCAGTAGTCCCGTTGAGATTTACACCGGGGAGCTGTTTTTT.

This chain connects TRBV30 to TRBJ1-5; D is unresolved. The CDR3 is 13 residues long. The germline gives CDR1 GTSNPN, CDR2 SVGIG (reference sequence). The germline V and J ends were trimmed by 3 bases and 4 bases, with 10 bases remaining between them. CDR3 nucleotides: TGTGCCTGGAGGCGGTCAGATAATCAGCCCCAGCATTTT. Protein: CAWRRSDNQPQHF.

This clone has only one observation. The genes are TRBV10-2 and TRBJ2-3; TRBD2 matches 7 bases. CDR3 length: 16 residues. With 4 bases clipped from V and 2 bases from J, the junction kept 9 bases outside the gene matches. Germline CDR1 is WSHSY and CDR2 is SAAADI. Here the CDR3 DNA reads TGCGCCAGCAGTGGGACCGGGACTATTCTCACAGATACGCAGTATTTT. It encodes CASSGTGTILTDTQYF.

The chain is built from TRBV6-5 and TRBJ2-7; maybe TRBD1 (5 bases). The CDR3 consists of 12 residues. CDR1 and CDR2 from the germline V gene are MNHEY and SVGAGI. Between the trimmed V and J ends, which lost 6 bases and 5 bases, there was a span of 11 bases. CDR3 nucleotides: TGTGCCAGCAGCACGCTAGGGGACGAGCAGTACTTC. Translated, it gives CASSTLGDEQYF.

This clone was seen a single time. V gene TRBV19 combines with J gene TRBJ1-5; TRBD1 aligns across 7 bases. The germline CDR1 and CDR2 sequences are LNHDA and SQIVND (reference sequence). The J segment lost 4 bases and the V segment lost 6 bases, leaving 12 bases of the junction unmatched. The CDR3 runs to 16 residues. The CDR3 sequence: CASSNLNRGSNQPQHF. CDR3 DNA sequence: TGTGCCAGTAGCAACCTAAACAGGGGCTCGAATCAGCCCCAGCATTTT.

The J gene is TRBJ1-2, the V gene TRBV6-2 or TRBV6-3, with 12 nucleotides matching TRBD1. J gave up 3 bases and V 4 bases, and 3 bases lay outside the gene matches. Germline CDR1 MNHEY, CDR2 SVGEGT. This CDR3 is built from 15 residues. CDR3 sequence (DNA): TGTGCCAGCAGTTGGGGGACAGGGGGCCACTATGGCTACACCTTC. Residues: CASSWGTGGHYGYTF.

This chain joins TRBV18 and TRBJ2-3; D possibly corresponds to TRBD2 (6 bases). Per the germline V gene, CDR1 is KGHSH and CDR2 is LQKENI. CDR3 length equals 15 residues. V was pared by 5 bases and J by 3 bases, with 15 bases between. CDR3 coding DNA: TGTGCCAGCTCAGACCTCGCAAGCGGGACAGATACGCAGTATTTT. Translating it yields CASSDLASGTDTQYF.

This clone was detected only once. The chain joins TRBV15 to TRBJ2-5, with unresolved D. CDR1 is LNHNV and CDR2 is YYDKDF in the germline V gene (reference sequence). V was clipped by 0 bases and J by 1 base, with 6 bases between them. The CDR3 has 14 residues. CDR3 coding DNA: TGTGCCACCAGCAGAGATTGGAGCCAAGAGACCCAGTACTTC. Residues: CATSRDWSQETQYF.

The chain joins TRBV20-1 to TRBJ2-7; D remains unclear. This CDR3 contains 11 residues. Germline lookup yields CDR1 DFQATT and CDR2 SNEGSKA (reference sequence). Trimming took 3 bases from V and 4 from J, leaving 7 bases between them. The CDR3 nucleotides are TGCAGTGCTAGTCCTCGTTACGAGCAGTACTTC. The encoded protein is CSASPRYEQYF.

The chain combines TRBV13 with TRBJ2-3, with TRBD1 identical over 10 bases. Germline CDR1 reads PRHDT; CDR2 reads FYEKMQ (reference sequence). The J segment lost 2 bases and the V segment lost 2 bases, leaving 7 bases of the junction unmatched. This CDR3 is 17 amino acids long. The CDR3 protein is CASSLPRDRGLTDTQYF. DNA for the CDR3: TGTGCCAGCAGCTTACCCCGGGACAGGGGTCTCACAGATACGCAGTATTTT.